This is a list of T cell receptor beta chains from one sample in a study of radiation and T cells in renal cell carcinoma. Assay: immunoSEQ multiplex PCR; the TCRdb copy retains only in-frame clones and omits some. The table records tens of thousands of clones, less than 85% of them present only once. The material sequenced was blood, taken from a patient whose treatment included radiotherapy and nephrectomy. These receptors were collected from a woman between 55 and 75 years old with renal cell carcinoma. Both conserved end residues are part of each CDR3. The D gene is left open where the match is weak. Part of the rows lack a size; the others show once, few, many or a class for expanded clones.

j_call | d_call | clone_size | v_call | cdr3_nt | cdr3_aa
TRBJ2-5 | TRBD2 | - | TRBV19 | TGTGCCAGTAGTCGGGGGGGCATGGAGACCCAGTACTTC | CASSRGGMETQYF
TRBJ1-2 | - | once | TRBV27 | TGTGCCAGCAGTCTCACAAGGTCTGGGGACTATGGCTACACCTTC | CASSLTRSGDYGYTF
TRBJ2-7 | - | - | TRBV7-6 | TGTGCCAGCAGCTTGGCTGACGACTCCTACGAGCAGTACTTC | CASSLADDSYEQYF
TRBJ2-7 | - | - | TRBV6-5 | TGTGCCAGCAGAGAATCCCGGCGGCCCTACGAGCAGTACTTC | CASRESRRPYEQYF
TRBJ2-2 | TRBD1 | - | TRBV9 | TGTGCCAGCAGCGTGGACAGGGCTACCGGGGAGCTGTTTTTT | CASSVDRATGELFF
TRBJ1-2 | - | - | TRBV6-5 | TGTGCCAGCAGTTACTCGGCAGGGCCATACGGCTACACCTTC | CASSYSAGPYGYTF
TRBJ2-7 | TRBD2 | - | TRBV28 | TGTGCCAGCAGTTTACCCCCCAGCGGGAGATTAGGAGGCTCCTACGAGCAGTACTTC | CASSLPPSGRLGGSYEQYF
TRBJ2-2 | TRBD2 | - | TRBV14 | TGTGCCAGCAGCCACAGGGGACTAGCGGGAGCCCCCGGGGAGCTGTTTTTT | CASSHRGLAGAPGELFF
TRBJ1-5 | - | - | TRBV7-9 | TGTGCCAGCAGCTTAGGGATTGGCCATAACCCGGAGAGCAATCAGCCCCAGCATTTT | CASSLGIGHNPESNQPQHF
TRBJ1-6 | TRBD1 | - | TRBV14 | TGTGCCAGCAGCCAAAACGCAGGGACAGGGTTTTGGTCACCCCTCCACTTT | CASSQNAGTGFWSPLHF
TRBJ2-7 | - | - | TRBV6-5 | TGTGCCAGCAGTTACGACGGGACCAGCGAGCAGTACTTC | CASSYDGTSEQYF
TRBJ1-1 | TRBD1 | - | TRBV5-8 | TGTGCCAGCAGCTTAATGGGACAGGGCAGACTGAACACTGAAGCTTTCTTT | CASSLMGQGRLNTEAFF
TRBJ2-1 | - | - | TRBV4-2 | TGTGCCAGCAGCCAAGATAGGGGTGAGCAGTTCTTC | CASSQDRGEQFF
TRBJ1-1 | - | - | TRBV19 | TGTGCCAGTACCCTGACTGGGGCAACGAACACTGAAGCTTTCTTT | CASTLTGATNTEAFF
TRBJ2-5 | - | once | TRBV5-5 | TGTGCCAGCAGCTTGAGTAGCGGAGTTGGTGAGACCCAGTACTTC | CASSLSSGVGETQYF
TRBJ2-2 | TRBD1 | - | TRBV6-1 | TGTGCCAGCAGTTCACAGGGGGGAGGGGAGCTGTTTTTT | CASSSQGGGELFF
TRBJ2-5 | TRBD1 | - | TRBV25-1 | TGTGCCAGCAGAGGACAGGGGAAGACCCAGTACTTC | CASRGQGKTQYF
TRBJ1-2 | - | few | TRBV28 | TGTGCCAGCAGTTCAACGGGCGATGCTAACTATGGCTACACCTTC | CASSSTGDANYGYTF
TRBJ1-1 | TRBD1 | once | TRBV28 | TGTGCCAGCAGTTTAGACAGGGTAGGCACTGAAGCTTTCTTT | CASSLDRVGTEAFF
TRBJ2-1 | - | once | TRBV6-6 | TGTGCCAGCAGTTACGGACGGGGCTACAATGAGCAGTTCTTC | CASSYGRGYNEQFF
TRBJ2-4 | - | - | TRBV28 | TGTGCCAGCAGTTTAGGAAACATTCAGTACTTC | CASSLGNIQYF
TRBJ2-2 | - | once | TRBV10-3 | TGTGCCATCAGTGAGTCCCCATCGTTAGGGACCGGGGAGCTGTTTTTT | CAISESPSLGTGELFF
TRBJ1-1 | - | - | TRBV30 | TGTGCCTGGAGTCCCCTGGGGTCCGTTGCCGAAGCTTTCTTT | CAWSPLGSVAEAFF
TRBJ2-3 | TRBD2 | - | TRBV4-1 | TGCGCCAGCAGCCAAGAGATAGGACTAGCGGGGACCGAAGATACGCAGTATTTT | CASSQEIGLAGTEDTQYF
TRBJ2-1 | TRBD2 | few | TRBV28 | TGTGCCAGCAGTTCAAGCGGGGGGGCCGAATACAATGAGCAGTTCTTC | CASSSSGGAEYNEQFF
TRBJ1-3 | - | - | TRBV4-1 | TGCGCCAGCAGCCAAGAACGTGGAAACACCATATATTTT | CASSQERGNTIYF
TRBJ1-1 | - | - | TRBV11-3 | TGTGCCAGCAGCTTAGGTGCGGGGGAAGCTTTCTTT | CASSLGAGEAFF
TRBJ2-5 | - | - | TRBV30 | TGTGCCTGGAGTACACAAGGAGAGACCCAGTACTTC | CAWSTQGETQYF
TRBJ2-1 | TRBD1 | - | TRBV10-3 | TGTGCCATCAGGACAGGGCTCCGAAGCAATGAGCAGTTCTTC | CAIRTGLRSNEQFF
TRBJ1-4 | TRBD1 | - | TRBV27 | TGTGCCAGCAGTCCCACAGGGGCTAATGAAAAACTGTTTTTT | CASSPTGANEKLFF
TRBJ1-4 | TRBD1 | once | TRBV19 | TGTGCCAGTAGTCCCGTCAGGGGGCGCGGTGAAAAACTGTTTTTT | CASSPVRGRGEKLFF
TRBJ2-1 | - | once | TRBV6-5 | TGTGCCAGCAGGGACGGGGTACCATACAATGAGCAGTTCTTC | CASRDGVPYNEQFF
TRBJ2-5 | - | - | TRBV5-4 | TGTGCCAGCTCCCCCGGCGGGCTCGAGACCCAGTACTTC | CASSPGGLETQYF
TRBJ2-3 | - | - | TRBV5-1 | TGCGCCAGCTGCCCAGGAGGCGTTAGCACAGATACGCAGTATTTT | CASCPGGVSTDTQYF
TRBJ2-3 | - | - | TRBV7-3 | TGTGCCAGCAGCTCCTTGAAGGCAGATACGCAGTATTTT | CASSSLKADTQYF
TRBJ1-4 | TRBD1 | few | TRBV6-5 | TGTGCCAGCAGTGGTCGGGACAGCATCTTT | CASSGRDSIF
TRBJ1-3 | - | - | TRBV7-9 | TGTGCCAGCAGCGCCCAGGGAGCTGGAAACACCATATATTTT | CASSAQGAGNTIYF
TRBJ2-7 | - | - | TRBV5-6 | TGTGCCAGCAGCTTTTACCTAGCTAGCCGAACCTACGAGCAGTACTTC | CASSFYLASRTYEQYF
TRBJ1-6 | TRBD1 | once | TRBV5-6 | TGTGCCAGCAGCTTTGGGGGAGGGGGCAATTCACCCCTCCACTTT | CASSFGGGGNSPLHF
TRBJ1-2 | TRBD1 | - | TRBV10-1 | TGCGCCAGCAGCCTGGACAGGGGGCACGGCTACACCTTC | CASSLDRGHGYTF
TRBJ2-2 | - | - | TRBV9 | TGTGCCAGCAGCGCCCCCCATCGGGACATCACCGGGGAGCTGTTTTTT | CASSAPHRDITGELFF
TRBJ1-1 | - | - | TRBV29-1 | TGCAGCGTTGACGGGGAGGTGGAAATGAACACTGAAGCTTTCTTT | CSVDGEVEMNTEAFF
TRBJ1-1 | - | - | TRBV25-1 | TGTGCCAGCAGTGATGTGAGTGGGTGGGGGACTGAAGCTTTCTTT | CASSDVSGWGTEAFF
TRBJ1-1 | - | few | TRBV2 | TGTGCCAGCAGTACGACAGATCAGACTTTCTTT | CASSTTDQTFF
TRBJ1-1 | - | - | TRBV10-3 | TGTGCCATCAGTGCCGGGGGGCGCACTGAAGCTTTCTTT | CAISAGGRTEAFF
TRBJ2-7 | - | few | TRBV5-4 | TGTGCCAGCAGCTTGAAGGGACGGACAGCAGTCGGAACGTACGAGCAGTACTTC | CASSLKGRTAVGTYEQYF
TRBJ1-1 | - | few | TRBV2 | TGTGCCAGCAGCCCTGGGGACGGAGGAAACACTGAAGCTTTCTTT | CASSPGDGGNTEAFF
TRBJ1-6 | - | - | TRBV4-2 | TGTGCCAGCAGCCAGCCCGACAACGATCATTCACCCCTCCACTTT | CASSQPDNDHSPLHF
TRBJ2-4 | - | few | TRBV11-2 | TGTGCCAGCAGCTTTGAGGCCGGGCGGAGTTTAGCCAAAAACATTCAGTACTTC | CASSFEAGRSLAKNIQYF
TRBJ1-3 | - | - | TRBV30 | TGTGCCTGGAGTGTACCCCCGGGACCGGGTCGTCTCTCTGGAAACACCATATATTTT | CAWSVPPGPGRLSGNTIYF
TRBJ1-4 | - | - | TRBV4-1 | TGCGCCAGCAGCCAAGATTTCCGGGTTGGGGAAAAACTGTTTTTT | CASSQDFRVGEKLFF
TRBJ2-3 | - | - | TRBV18 | TGTGCCAGCTCACTTGAAGGACCTACCACAGATACGCAGTATTTT | CASSLEGPTTDTQYF
TRBJ2-7 | - | once | TRBV28 | TGTGCCAGCAGTTCAGGGGTCGGTTACCCCTACGAGCAGTACTTC | CASSSGVGYPYEQYF
TRBJ1-6 | TRBD1 | - | TRBV2 | TGTGCCAGCAAACAGGGGAGCTCCTATAATTCACCCCTCCACTTT | CASKQGSSYNSPLHF
TRBJ2-5 | - | - | TRBV2 | TGTGCCAGCAGTGAGTTCGCAGGTGATCAAGAGACCCAGTACTTC | CASSEFAGDQETQYF